The TCR beta chain described here comes from a study of blood T cell repertoires in COVID-19. Authors' analysis steps: Reference gene primer amplification gave estimated nucleated cell counts. This table comes from immunoSEQ multiplex PCR, and its TCRdb copy is limited to in-frame clones, with some not included. From that table come the V and J calls and clone size; the DNA was used to work out D and trimming. The data hold roughly 330,000 clones, with around 84% observed a single time. Germline assignment: CDR1 KGHSH and CDR2 LQKENI. V lost 1 base, J lost 6 bases, and 12 bases lay in between. The CDR3 is made up of 14 amino acids.

The chain is built from TRBV18 and TRBJ1-1; a weak D match, TRBD1 (5 bases). The source material was PBMCs or T cells enriched from blood (not recorded which). This receptor was identified in a young woman who had recovered from COVID-19. The CDR3, as DNA: TGTGCCAGCTCACCACAACAGGAACAGGCTGAAGCTTTCTTT. As protein: CASSPQQEQAEAFF.